These 8 T cell receptor beta chains originate from one sample sequenced in a study of CD8+CD57+ T cells in acquired aplastic anemia. The authors sequenced patients whose flow cytometry had shown CD8+CD57+ cell expansion. Genomic DNA, serving as template, underwent TCR beta VDJ and CDR3 profiling. MiXCR, run by TCRdb on the reads, gives a single entry per CDR3 protein. The table has approximately 200,000 distinct CDR3 sequences, 40% to 60% seen once. The specimen sequenced was sorted CD4+, CD8+, or CD8+CD57+ T cells (not recorded which) from PBMCs. These receptors were collected from a human donor with aplastic anemia.

This clonotype was observed a single time. The V call is TRBV4-1, the J call TRBJ2-7, with 7 nucleotides matching TRBD2. The CDR3 runs to 16 residues. Germline CDR1 and CDR2: MGHRA and YSYEKL. V gave up 0 bases and J gave up 1 base; unmatched junction bases: 6. CDR3 DNA sequence: TGCGCCAGCAGCCAAGACGGCGGGAGTACATCCTACGAGCAGTACTTC. Its protein product is CASSQDGGSTSYEQYF.

V is TRBV10-2 and J is TRBJ1-4; TRBD1 matches at 12 bases. Unmatched junction bases numbered 12, after V lost 10 bases and J lost 3 bases. CDR1 is WSHSY and CDR2 is SAAADI in the germline V gene. The CDR3 extends over 17 amino acids. The CDR3 loop reads CAMGPGTGGEANEKLFF. In nucleotides, the CDR3 is TGCGCCATGGGTCCCGGGACAGGGGGCGAGGCTAATGAAAAACTGTTTTTT.

This clonotype was counted many times. V and J are TRBV5-1 and TRBJ2-5; 9 positions agree with TRBD1. The CDR3 covers 15 residues. V was clipped by 5 bases and J by 0 bases; unmatched bases: 5. From germline, CDR1 is SGHRS and CDR2 YFSETQ. The CDR3 bases are TGCGCCAGCAGTTCCGGGACAGGGAACCAAGAGACCCAGTACTTC. Its protein product is CASSSGTGNQETQYF.

This clonotype was seen more than once but under ten times. The J gene is TRBJ2-7, the V gene TRBV29-1, with 10 bases matching TRBD2. With 6 bases clipped from V and 3 bases from J, the junction kept 2 bases outside the gene matches. From germline, CDR1 is SQVTM and CDR2 ANQGSEA. This CDR3 has 12 residues. As DNA, the CDR3 is TGCAGCGTAAAGCGGGAGGGCTACGAGCAGTACTTC. It is translated as CSVKREGYEQYF.

This clonotype was observed at least ten times. The chain uses TRBV2 and TRBJ2-1; D is unclear. The V gene's germline CDR1 is SNHLY and CDR2 FYNNEI. The V end lost 2 bases, the J end lost 7 bases, and 12 bases lay between the germline ends. This CDR3 contains 14 residues. CDR3 loop: CASSEFLRENEQFF. The CDR3 nucleotides are TGTGCCAGCAGTGAATTTTTAAGGGAAAATGAGCAGTTCTTC.

This clonotype was picked up a small number of times. V gene TRBV6-5 combines with J gene TRBJ1-3; TRBD1 is a possible D gene (6 bases). The ends were cut back, 0 bases at V and 4 bases at J, with 10 bases in the middle. The CDR3 length is 15 residues. Germline V gives CDR1 MNHEY, CDR2 SVGAGI. The chain's CDR3 is CASSYSGARGNTIYF. The DNA for the CDR3 is TGTGCCAGCAGTTACTCGGGGGCGCGGGGAAACACCATATATTTT.

This clonotype was observed many times. V is TRBV19 and J is TRBJ1-4; D is perhaps TRBD1 (6 bases). This CDR3 has 15 amino acids. Per germline, CDR1 LNHDA and CDR2 SQIVND (reference sequence). The germline V and J ends were trimmed by 8 bases and 4 bases, with 17 bases remaining between them. The DNA of the CDR3 is TGTGCCAGTCAGGGGAATGCGCGTAGTAATGAAAAACTGTTTTTT. Protein product: CASQGNARSNEKLFF.

The sample holds many counts of this clonotype. V gene TRBV30 combines with J gene TRBJ1-4; 10 nucleotides line up with TRBD1. CDR3 size: 12 residues. The V gene end was trimmed by 4 bases and the J gene end by 8 bases; junction bases not matched to a gene: 1. The germline CDR1 and CDR2 sequences are GTSNPN and SVGIG (reference sequence). The CDR3 reads CAWMTGGEKLFF. The CDR3 DNA reads TGTGCCTGGATGACAGGGGGCGAAAAACTGTTTTTT.